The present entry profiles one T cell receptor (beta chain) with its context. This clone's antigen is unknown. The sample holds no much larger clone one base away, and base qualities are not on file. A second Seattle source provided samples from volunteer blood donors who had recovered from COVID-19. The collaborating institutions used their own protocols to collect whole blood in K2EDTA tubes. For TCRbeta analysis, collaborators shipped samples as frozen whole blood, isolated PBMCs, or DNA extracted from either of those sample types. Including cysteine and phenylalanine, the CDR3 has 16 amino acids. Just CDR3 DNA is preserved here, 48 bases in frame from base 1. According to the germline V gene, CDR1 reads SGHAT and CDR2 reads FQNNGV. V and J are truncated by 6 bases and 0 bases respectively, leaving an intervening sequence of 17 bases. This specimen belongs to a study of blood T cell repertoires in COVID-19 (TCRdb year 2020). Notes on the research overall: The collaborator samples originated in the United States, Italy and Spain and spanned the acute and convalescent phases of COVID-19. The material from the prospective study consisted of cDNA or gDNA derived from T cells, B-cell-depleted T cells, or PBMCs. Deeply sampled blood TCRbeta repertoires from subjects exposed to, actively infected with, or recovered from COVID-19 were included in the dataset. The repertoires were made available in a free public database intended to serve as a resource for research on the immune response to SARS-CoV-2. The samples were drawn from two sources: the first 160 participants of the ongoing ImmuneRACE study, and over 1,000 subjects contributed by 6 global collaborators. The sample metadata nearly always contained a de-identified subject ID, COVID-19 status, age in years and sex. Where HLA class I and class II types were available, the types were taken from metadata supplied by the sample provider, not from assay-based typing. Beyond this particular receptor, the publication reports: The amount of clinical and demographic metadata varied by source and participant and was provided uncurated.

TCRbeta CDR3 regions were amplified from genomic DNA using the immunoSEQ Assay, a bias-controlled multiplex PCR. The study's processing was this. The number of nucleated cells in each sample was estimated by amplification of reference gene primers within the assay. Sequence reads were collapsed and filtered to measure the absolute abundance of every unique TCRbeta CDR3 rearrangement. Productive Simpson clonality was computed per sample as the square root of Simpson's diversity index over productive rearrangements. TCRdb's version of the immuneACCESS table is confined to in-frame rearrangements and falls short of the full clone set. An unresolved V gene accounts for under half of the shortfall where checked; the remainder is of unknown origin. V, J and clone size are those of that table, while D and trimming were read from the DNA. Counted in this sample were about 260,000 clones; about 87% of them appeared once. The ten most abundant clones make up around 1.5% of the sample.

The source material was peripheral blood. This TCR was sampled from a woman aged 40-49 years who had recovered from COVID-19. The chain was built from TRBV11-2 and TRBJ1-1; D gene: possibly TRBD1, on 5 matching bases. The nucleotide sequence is TGTGCCAGCAGGGGGAGTAGGCGGGGCCTGAACACTGAAGCTTTCTTT. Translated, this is CASRGSRRGLNTEAFF.